This TCR beta chain was sequenced during a study of neurological immune-mediated disorders. Study-wide results and caveats: TCR-beta repertoires seemed private in all groups, with no expanded CDR3 amino acid sequences shared. Whereas HTLV-1-associated myelopathy showed the most TCR clonal expansion, multiple sclerosis showed the least, with levels below those of healthy controls.

The length of the CDR3 is 16 residues. The germline CDR1 and CDR2 sequences are SGHTA and FQGNSA. V shed 4 bases and J shed 2 bases, with 18 bases lying between them. This clonotype was seen repeatedly, ten times or more. Its antigen remains unknown. 5'RACE employing 10-nucleotide random UMIs yielded the cDNA. Every sequencing run produced over 160 million TCR-beta sequences, and the sequences from any one run covered 15-18 subjects. TCRdb independently ran MiXCR on the 5' RACE reads; one entry per CDR3 protein. The table has some 32,000 distinct CDR3 sequences, over 12% seen once. This receptor was obtained from a man between 65 and 85 years old in good health. This sequence joins TRBV7-2 and TRBJ2-7, with D perhaps matching TRBD1 (5 bases). Input material: PBMCs. The CDR3 DNA follows: TGTGCCAGCAGCTCCTATATTGGCAGGGAAACCTACGAGCAGTACTTC. Translation gives CASSSYIGRETYEQYF.